This TCR beta chain was captured by sequencing in a study of blood T cell repertoires in COVID-19. For the study at large: Acute and convalescent COVID-19 samples came from the United States, Italy and Spain. The analysed material was cDNA or gDNA that came from T cells, B-cell-depleted T cells, or PBMCs.

The germline V gene encodes CDR1 MDHEN and CDR2 SYDVKM. V lost 2 bases to trimming and J lost 4 bases; unmatched junction nucleotides: 4. This CDR3 is built from 15 residues. Data came from immunoSEQ multiplex PCR; TCRdb stores just in-frame clones and leaves some out. This sample has fewer than 50,000 clones, with around 81% found just once. This clonotype was sampled from a man aged 40-50 years with active or convalescent COVID-19. This chain uses TRBV28 with TRBJ1-4, with 7 bases matching TRBD1. The sequenced sample was peripheral blood. The CDR3 DNA follows: TGTGCCAGCAGTTTAGGGGACAGATATAATGAAAAACTGTTTTTT. It yields the protein CASSLGDRYNEKLFF.